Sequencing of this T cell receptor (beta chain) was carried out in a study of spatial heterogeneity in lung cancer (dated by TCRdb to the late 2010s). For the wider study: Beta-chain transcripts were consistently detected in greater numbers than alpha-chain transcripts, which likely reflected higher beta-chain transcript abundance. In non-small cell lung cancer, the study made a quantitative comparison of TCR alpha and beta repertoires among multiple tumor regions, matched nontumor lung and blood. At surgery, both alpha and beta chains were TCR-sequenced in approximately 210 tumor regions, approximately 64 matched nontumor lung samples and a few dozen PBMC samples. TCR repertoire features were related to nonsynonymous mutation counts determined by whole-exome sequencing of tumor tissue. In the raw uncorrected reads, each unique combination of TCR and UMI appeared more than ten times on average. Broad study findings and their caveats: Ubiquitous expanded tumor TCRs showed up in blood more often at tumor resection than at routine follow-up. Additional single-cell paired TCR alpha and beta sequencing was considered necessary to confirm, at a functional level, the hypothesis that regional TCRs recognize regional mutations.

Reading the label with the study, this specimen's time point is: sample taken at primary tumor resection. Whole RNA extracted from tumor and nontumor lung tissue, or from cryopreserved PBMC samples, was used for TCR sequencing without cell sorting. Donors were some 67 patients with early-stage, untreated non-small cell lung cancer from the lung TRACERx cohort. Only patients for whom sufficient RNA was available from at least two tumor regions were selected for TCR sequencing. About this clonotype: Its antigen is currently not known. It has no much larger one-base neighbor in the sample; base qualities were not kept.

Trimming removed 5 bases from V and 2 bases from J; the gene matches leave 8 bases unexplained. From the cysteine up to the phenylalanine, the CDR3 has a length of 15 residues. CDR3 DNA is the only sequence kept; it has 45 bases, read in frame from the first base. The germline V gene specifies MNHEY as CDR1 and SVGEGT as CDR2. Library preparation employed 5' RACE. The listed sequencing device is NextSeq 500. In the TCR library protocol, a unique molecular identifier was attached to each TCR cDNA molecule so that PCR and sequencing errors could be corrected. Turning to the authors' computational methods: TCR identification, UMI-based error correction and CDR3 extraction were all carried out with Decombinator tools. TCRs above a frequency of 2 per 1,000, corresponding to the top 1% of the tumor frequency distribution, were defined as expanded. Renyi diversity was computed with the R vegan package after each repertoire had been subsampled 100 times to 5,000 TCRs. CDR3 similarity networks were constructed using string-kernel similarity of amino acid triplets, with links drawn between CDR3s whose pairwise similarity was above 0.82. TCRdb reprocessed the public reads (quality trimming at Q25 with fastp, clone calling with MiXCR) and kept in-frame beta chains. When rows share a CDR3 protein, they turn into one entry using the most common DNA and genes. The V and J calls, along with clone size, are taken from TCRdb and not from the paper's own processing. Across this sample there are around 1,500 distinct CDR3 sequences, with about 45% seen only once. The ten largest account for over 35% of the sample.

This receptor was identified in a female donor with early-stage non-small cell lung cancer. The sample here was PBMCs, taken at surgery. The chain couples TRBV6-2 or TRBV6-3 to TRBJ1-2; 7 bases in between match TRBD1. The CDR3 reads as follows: CASSRPGTANYGYTF. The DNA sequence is TGTGCCAGCAGTCGCCCAGGGACAGCAAACTATGGCTACACCTTC.